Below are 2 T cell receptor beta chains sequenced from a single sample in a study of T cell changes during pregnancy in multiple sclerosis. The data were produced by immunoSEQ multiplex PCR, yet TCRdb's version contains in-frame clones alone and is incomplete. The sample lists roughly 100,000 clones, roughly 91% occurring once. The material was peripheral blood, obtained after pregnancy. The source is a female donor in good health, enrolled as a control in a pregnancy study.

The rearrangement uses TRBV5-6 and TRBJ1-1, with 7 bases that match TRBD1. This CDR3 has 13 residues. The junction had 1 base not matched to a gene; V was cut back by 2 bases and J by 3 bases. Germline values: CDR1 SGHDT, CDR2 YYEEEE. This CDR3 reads CASSFDRDTEAFF. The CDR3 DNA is TGTGCCAGCAGCTTCGACAGGGACACTGAAGCTTTCTTT.

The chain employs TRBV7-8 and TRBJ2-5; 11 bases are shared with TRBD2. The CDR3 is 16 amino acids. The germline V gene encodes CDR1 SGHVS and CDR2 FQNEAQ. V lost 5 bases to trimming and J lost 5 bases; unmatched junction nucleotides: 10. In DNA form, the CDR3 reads TGTGCCAGCAGCCATGGGGTAGCGGGGGGGACGGAGACCCAGTACTTC. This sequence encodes CASSHGVAGGTETQYF.